This T cell receptor beta chain was captured in a study of T cells in Graves' hyperthyroidism and ophthalmopathy. Amplified TCR beta CDR3 regions derived from RNA transcripts. Carried out on the TCR CDR3, a first-round RT-PCR used the HTBI primer set. TCRdb passed the multiplex PCR reads through MiXCR, listing each CDR3 protein once. The top ten clones hold around a fifth of a sample with a few hundred thousand distinct CDR3 sequences, more than 14% of them seen once. The sample holds many counts of this clonotype. Germline V gives CDR1 MNHNS, CDR2 SASEGT. V dropped 6 bases and J dropped 1; count of bases not matched to a gene: 9. This CDR3 contains 17 residues. Not enrolled were patients with uncontrolled infection, other autoimmune disease, pregnancy or lactation.

The receptor was isolated from a woman in her 30s with Graves' ophthalmopathy. This chain joins TRBV6-1 and TRBJ2-3, with 11 positions matching TRBD2. The material sequenced was blood. CDR3 region: CASSRTTLAGGTDTQYF. The CDR3 coding sequence is TGTGCCAGCAGCCGCACCACACTAGCGGGAGGCACAGATACGCAGTATTTT.